The clone carrying this T cell receptor beta chain was counted a few times. Unique molecular identifiers were built into the TCRbeta library. TCRdb redid the calling of the PCR reads with MiXCR, one entry per CDR3 protein. The data hold about 500,000 distinct CDR3 sequences, with about 31% observed a single time. This specimen comes from a study of T-cell reconstitution after alpha-beta-depleted transplantation in children. The CDR3 runs 12 residues. Deletions cut 8 bases from V and 5 bases from J, with 12 bases between. This specimen was PBMCs from the stem cell graft donor, taken from the stem cell graft. The gene calls are TRBV12-3 or TRBV12-4 and TRBJ1-1, with D perhaps TRBD1 (5 bases). The receptor was isolated from a human donor who donated a stem cell graft to a child with aplastic anemia. The CDR3 DNA reads as TGTGCCAGCGGGCAGGGAGAAACTGAAGCTTTCTTT. Amino acid sequence: CASGQGETEAFF.